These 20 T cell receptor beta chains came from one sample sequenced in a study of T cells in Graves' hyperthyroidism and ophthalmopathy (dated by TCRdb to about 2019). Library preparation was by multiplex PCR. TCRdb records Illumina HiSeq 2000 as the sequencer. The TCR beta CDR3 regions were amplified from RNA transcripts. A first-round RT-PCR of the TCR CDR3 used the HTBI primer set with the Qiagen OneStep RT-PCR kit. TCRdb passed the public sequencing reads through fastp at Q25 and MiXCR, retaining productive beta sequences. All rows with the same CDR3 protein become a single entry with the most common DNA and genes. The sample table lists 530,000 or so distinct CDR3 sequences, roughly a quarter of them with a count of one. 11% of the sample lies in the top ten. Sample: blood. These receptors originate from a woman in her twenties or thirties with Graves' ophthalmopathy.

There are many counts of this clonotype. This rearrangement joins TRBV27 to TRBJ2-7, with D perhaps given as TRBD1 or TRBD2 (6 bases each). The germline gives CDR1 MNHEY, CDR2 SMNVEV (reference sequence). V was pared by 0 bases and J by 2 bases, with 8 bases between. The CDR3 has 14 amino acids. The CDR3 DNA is TGTGCCAGCAGTTTATCGAGGGGGGCCTACGAGCAGTACTTC. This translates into CASSLSRGAYEQYF.

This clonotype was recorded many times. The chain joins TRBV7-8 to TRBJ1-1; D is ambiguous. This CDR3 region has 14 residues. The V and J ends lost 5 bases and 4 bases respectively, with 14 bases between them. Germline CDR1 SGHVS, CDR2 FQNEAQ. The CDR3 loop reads CASSPGRMSTEAFF. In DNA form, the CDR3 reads TGTGCCAGCAGCCCCGGACGGATGAGCACTGAAGCTTTCTTT.

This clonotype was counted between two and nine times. CDR3 DNA sequence: TGTGCCATCGGCCGCCGGCGGAACACTGAAGCTTTCTTT. It specifies CAIGRRRNTEAFF. The V call is TRBV10-3, the J call TRBJ1-1, with D unresolved. The germline gives CDR1 ENHRY, CDR2 SYGVKD. Trimming pared 8 bases from V and 1 base from J, leaving 11 bases between. The CDR3 covers 13 residues.

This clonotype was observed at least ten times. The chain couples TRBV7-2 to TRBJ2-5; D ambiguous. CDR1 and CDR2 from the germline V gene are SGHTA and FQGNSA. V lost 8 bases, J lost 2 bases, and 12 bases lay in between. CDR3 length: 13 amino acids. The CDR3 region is CASAQITQETQYF. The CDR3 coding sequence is TGTGCCAGCGCGCAGATAACTCAAGAGACCCAGTACTTC.

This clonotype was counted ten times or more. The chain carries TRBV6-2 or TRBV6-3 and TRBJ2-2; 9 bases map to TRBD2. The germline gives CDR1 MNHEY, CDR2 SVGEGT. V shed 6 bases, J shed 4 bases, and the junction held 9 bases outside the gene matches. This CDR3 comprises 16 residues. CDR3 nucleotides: TGTGCCAGCAGCCGCATAGCGGGGGCCATCACCGGGGAGCTGTTTTTT. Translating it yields CASSRIAGAITGELFF.

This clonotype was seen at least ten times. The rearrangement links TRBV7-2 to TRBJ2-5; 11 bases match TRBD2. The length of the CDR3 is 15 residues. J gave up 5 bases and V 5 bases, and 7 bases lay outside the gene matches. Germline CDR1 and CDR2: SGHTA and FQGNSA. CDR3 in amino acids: CASSRGSGGAETQYF. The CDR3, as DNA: TGTGCCAGCAGCCGTGGTAGCGGGGGGGCGGAGACCCAGTACTTC.

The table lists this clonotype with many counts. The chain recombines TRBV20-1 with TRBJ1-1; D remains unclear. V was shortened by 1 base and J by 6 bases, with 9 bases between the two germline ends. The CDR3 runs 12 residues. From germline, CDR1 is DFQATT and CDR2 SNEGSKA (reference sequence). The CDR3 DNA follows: TGCAGTGCTAGAGGGGTCTCCGCTGAAGCTTTCTTT. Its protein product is CSARGVSAEAFF.

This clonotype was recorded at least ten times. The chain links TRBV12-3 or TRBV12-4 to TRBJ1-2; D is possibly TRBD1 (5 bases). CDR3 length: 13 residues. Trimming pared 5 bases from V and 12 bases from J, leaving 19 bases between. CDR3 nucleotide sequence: TGTGCCAGCAGTGACGGGACCGAAGGGGTTCACACCTTC. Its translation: CASSDGTEGVHTF.

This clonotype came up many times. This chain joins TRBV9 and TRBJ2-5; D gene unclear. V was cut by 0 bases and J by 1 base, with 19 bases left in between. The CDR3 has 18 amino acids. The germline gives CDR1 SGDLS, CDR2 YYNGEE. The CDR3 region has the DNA TGTGCCAGCAGCGTAGAGGCGCAGGCCACCTTCCCCCAAGAGACCCAGTACTTC. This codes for CASSVEAQATFPQETQYF.

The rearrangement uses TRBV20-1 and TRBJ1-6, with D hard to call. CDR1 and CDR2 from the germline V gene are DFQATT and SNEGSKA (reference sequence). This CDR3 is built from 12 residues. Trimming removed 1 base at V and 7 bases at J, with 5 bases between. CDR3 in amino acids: CSARAGNSPLHF. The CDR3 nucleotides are TGCAGTGCTAGAGCGGGAAATTCACCCCTCCACTTT.

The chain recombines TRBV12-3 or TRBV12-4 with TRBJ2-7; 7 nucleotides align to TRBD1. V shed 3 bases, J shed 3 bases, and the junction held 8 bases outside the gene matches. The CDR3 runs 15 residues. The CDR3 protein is CASSFSWDSYYEQYF. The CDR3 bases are TGTGCCAGCAGTTTTTCCTGGGACAGCTACTACGAGCAGTACTTC.

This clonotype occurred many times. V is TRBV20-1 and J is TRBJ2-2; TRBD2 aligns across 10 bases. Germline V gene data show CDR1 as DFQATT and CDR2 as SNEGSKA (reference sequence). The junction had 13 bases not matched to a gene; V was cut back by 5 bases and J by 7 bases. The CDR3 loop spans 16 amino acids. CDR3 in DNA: TGCAGTGCTCACCTAAGCGGGGGGGCCGTTTTCGGGGAGCTGTTTTTT. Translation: CSAHLSGGAVFGELFF.

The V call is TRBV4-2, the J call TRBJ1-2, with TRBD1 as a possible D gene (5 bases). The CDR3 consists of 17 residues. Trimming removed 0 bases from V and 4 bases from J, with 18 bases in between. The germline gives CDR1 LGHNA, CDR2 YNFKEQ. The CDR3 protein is CASSQDSGASGGYGYTF. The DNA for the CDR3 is TGTGCCAGCAGCCAAGATTCGGGCGCCTCCGGGGGCTATGGCTACACCTTC.

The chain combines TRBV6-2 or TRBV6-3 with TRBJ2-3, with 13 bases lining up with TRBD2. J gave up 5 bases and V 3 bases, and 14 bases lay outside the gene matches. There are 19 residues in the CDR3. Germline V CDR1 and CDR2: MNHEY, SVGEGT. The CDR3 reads CASSYSGTTSGGARDTQYF. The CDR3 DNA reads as TGTGCCAGCAGTTATTCCGGAACCACTAGCGGGGGGGCGAGAGATACGCAGTATTTT.

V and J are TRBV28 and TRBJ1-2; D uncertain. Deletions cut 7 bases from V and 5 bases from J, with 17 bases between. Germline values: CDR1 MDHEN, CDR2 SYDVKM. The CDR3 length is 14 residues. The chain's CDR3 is CASNPGEGLYGYTF. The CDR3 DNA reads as TGTGCCAGCAACCCCGGGGAGGGCCTTTATGGCTACACCTTC.

In DNA form, the CDR3 reads TGTGCCAGCAGTCCTTTCCCGTCTACGGTCTCCACTGAAGCTTTCTTT. It translates to CASSPFPSTVSTEAFF. The genes are TRBV28 and TRBJ1-1; no reliable D call. Germline V CDR1 and CDR2: MDHEN, SYDVKM. The V end lost 5 bases, the J end lost 4 bases, and 20 bases lay between the germline ends. This CDR3 spans 16 amino acids.

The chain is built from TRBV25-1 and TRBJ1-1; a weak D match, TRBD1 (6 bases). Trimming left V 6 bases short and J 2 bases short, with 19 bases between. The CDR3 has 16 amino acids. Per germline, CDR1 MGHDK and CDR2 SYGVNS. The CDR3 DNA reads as TGTGCCAGCAGCGCCCCGCTGGGGGCGGGTAACACTGAAGCTTTCTTT. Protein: CASSAPLGAGNTEAFF.

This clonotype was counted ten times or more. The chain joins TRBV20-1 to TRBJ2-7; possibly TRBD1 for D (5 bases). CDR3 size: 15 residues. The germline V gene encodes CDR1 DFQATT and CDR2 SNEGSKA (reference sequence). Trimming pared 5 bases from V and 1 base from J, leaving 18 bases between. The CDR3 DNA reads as TGCAGTGCTCCCAAACGGGCAGGGTTTTCCTACGAGCAGTACTTC. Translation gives CSAPKRAGFSYEQYF.

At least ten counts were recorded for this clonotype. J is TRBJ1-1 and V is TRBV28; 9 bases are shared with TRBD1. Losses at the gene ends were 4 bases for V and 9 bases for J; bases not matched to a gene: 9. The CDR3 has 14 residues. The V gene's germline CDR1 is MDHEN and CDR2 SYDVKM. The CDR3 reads CASSSHTGGPKAFF. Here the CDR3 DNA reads TGTGCCAGCAGTTCTCACACAGGGGGCCCGAAAGCTTTCTTT.

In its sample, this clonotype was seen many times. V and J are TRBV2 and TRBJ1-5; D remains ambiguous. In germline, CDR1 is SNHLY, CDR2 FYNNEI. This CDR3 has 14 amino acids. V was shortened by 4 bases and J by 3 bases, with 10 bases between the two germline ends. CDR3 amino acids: CASSGFRNNQPQHF. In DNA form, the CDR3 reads TGTGCCAGCAGTGGATTCAGGAACAATCAGCCCCAGCATTTT.